This T cell receptor (beta chain) was identified in a study of T-cell reconstitution after alpha-beta-depleted transplantation in children. Unique molecular identifiers were incorporated during preparation of the TCRbeta library. TCRdb re-called the PCR reads through MiXCR, storing one row per CDR3 protein. Of roughly 220,000 distinct CDR3 sequences detected, 9.7% appear once; the ten largest clones hold approximately 5%. Germline assignment: CDR1 SGHDT and CDR2 YYEEEE. The CDR3 spans 14 residues. The V and J ends lost 2 bases and 4 bases respectively, with 12 bases between them. Many counts were recorded for this clonotype.

The clonotype originates from a human donor who donated a stem cell graft to a child with SCID. The rearrangement joins TRBV5-6 to TRBJ1-2; D remains ambiguous. The material was PBMCs from the stem cell graft donor, obtained from the stem cell graft. CDR3 protein: CASSFGEMAYGYTF. The CDR3 region has the DNA TGTGCCAGCAGCTTCGGGGAAATGGCCTATGGCTACACCTTC.